This T cell receptor beta chain is drawn from a study of shared clonotypes between healthy human individuals. Study-level findings and limits: Shared clonotypes across all four donors exceeded non-shared ones in generation probability. Several donors showed sharing of around 5% of naive CD4 clonotypes. Investigators expected sequencing depth to affect clonotype sharing among donors.

Trimming removed 5 bases from V and 5 bases from J; junction bases left unmatched: 4. The CDR3 covers 14 residues. Germline CDR1 and CDR2: MNHEY and SVGAGI. Clones were sequenced by immunoSEQ multiplex PCR, and TCRdb holds only the in-frame ones, with some missing. The data hold millions of clones, with about 95% observed a single time. About this clone: Its target is unknown.

CD45RO-negative, CCR7-positively selected cells formed the naive CD8 fraction, excluding terminally differentiated effector memory CD45RA+ cells. V and J are TRBV6-5 and TRBJ2-4; 9 nucleotides match TRBD1. Sequencing used naive CD8+ T cells sorted from blood. The sequence derives from a man aged 18-30 years in good health. The CDR3 nucleotides read TGTGCCAGCAGTGCAAGGGACAGGGAAAACATTCAGTACTTC. This sequence encodes CASSARDRENIQYF.